Given below is one T cell receptor (beta chain) in context. As yet, its antigen is unknown. This sample stems from a study of cytomegalovirus exposure and HLA in healthy donors. PCR primers comprised 60 Vbeta and 13 Jbeta primers. Using immunoSEQ multiplex PCR, the repertoire was profiled, and TCRdb retains in-frame clones only, with some absent. The table includes under 85,000 clones, about four fifths detected once. General study points: Reportedly, a later analysis found an Asian-associated ancestry cluster had fewer N-insertions than the approximately 670-donor mean. In a later analysis, TCR beta V- and J-gene trimming showed a link to a missense DCLRE1C variant. Reportedly, TCR beta sequences accurately predicted HLA-A and HLA-B alleles in most subjects. Differences between HLA loci emerged in a later analysis of TCR association rates, with DRB1 most and HLA-C fewest.

Germline lookup yields CDR1 SGHRS and CDR2 YFSETQ. The CDR3 totals 14 residues. V lost 0 bases and J lost 6, with 9 bases in between. This TCR was recovered from a woman aged 30 to 39 in good health and CMV-seronegative. This chain links TRBV5-1 with TRBJ2-2; D might be TRBD1 (5 bases). Sequencing was performed on PBMCs. The CDR3 is CASSLGTTSGELFF. CDR3 sequence (DNA): TGCGCCAGCAGCTTGGGGACAACGTCCGGGGAGCTGTTTTTT.